This T cell receptor (beta chain) was recorded in a study of radiation and T cells in renal cell carcinoma. Sequencing used immunoSEQ multiplex PCR; TCRdb keeps in-frame clones, though not all of them. The sample lists around 180,000 clones, 88% occurring once. This sample's time point: blood 4 weeks post-SBRT, at nephrectomy. The treatment was: 15 Gy SBRT to primary tumor, nephrectomy 4 weeks later. Nephrectomy followed 15 Gy stereotactic body radiation by 4 weeks. Radiation-treated patients gave blood at baseline, week 2 and week 4. Clear cell pathology was present in this patient's renal cell carcinoma. Study findings and constraints: Without pretreatment biopsies, baseline tumor clonotype presence was undetermined.

The CDR3 length is 15 residues. CDR1 and CDR2 from the germline V gene are SGHTA and FQGTGA. The V gene end was trimmed by 1 base and the J gene end by 4 bases; junction bases not matched to a gene: 4. Regarding this clone: The antigen is undetermined.

The chain employs TRBV7-3 and TRBJ2-5, with 9 nucleotides matching TRBD2. The sequencing here drew on blood, taken from a patient whose treatment included radiotherapy and nephrectomy. The clonotype originates from a woman between 45 and 60 years old with renal cell carcinoma. For the CDR3, the DNA is TGTGCCAGCAGCTTAATTGGCGGGGGGGCAGAGACCCAGTACTTC. Translated, it gives CASSLIGGGAETQYF.